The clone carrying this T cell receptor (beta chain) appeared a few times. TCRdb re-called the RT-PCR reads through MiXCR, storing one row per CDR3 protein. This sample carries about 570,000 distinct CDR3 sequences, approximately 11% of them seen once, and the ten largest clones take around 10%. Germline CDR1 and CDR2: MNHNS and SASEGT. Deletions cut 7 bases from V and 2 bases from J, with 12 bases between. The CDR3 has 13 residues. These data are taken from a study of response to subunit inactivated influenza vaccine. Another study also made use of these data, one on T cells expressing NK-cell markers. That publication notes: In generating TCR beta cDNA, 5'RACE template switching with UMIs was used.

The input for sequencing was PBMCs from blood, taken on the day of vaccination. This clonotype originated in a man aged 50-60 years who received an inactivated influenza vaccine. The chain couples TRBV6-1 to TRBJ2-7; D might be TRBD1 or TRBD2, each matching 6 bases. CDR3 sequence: CASKAGQTYEQYF. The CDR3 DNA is TGTGCCAGCAAGGCGGGACAAACCTACGAGCAGTACTTC.